Listed here are 16 T cell receptor beta chains from one sample, sequenced in a study of shared clonotypes between healthy human individuals. Libraries were prepared by immunoSEQ multiplex PCR; TCRdb keeps only in-frame clonotypes and omits some of them. The sample lists some 600,000 clones; approximately 96% were seen once. Terminally differentiated effector memory CD45RA+ cells were left out of the naive CD8 fraction, which was CD45RO-negative and positively selected for CCR7. Sample: naive CD8+ T cells sorted from blood. The receptors stem from a woman in her twenties or thirties in good health.

Remarks on this clone: Within the sample, other DNA sequences also encode this same CDR3. The rearrangement links TRBV5-4 to TRBJ2-7; the D is unclear. CDR3 length: 13 residues. Germline V gene lookup returns CDR1 SGHNT and CDR2 YYREEE (reference sequence). V was clipped by 1 base and J by 3 bases, with 8 bases between them. The CDR3 DNA sequence: TGTGCCAGCAGCTTGAGTGGGGACTACGAGCAGTACTTC. Its protein product is CASSLSGDYEQYF.

This chain joins TRBV6-5 and TRBJ2-1; TRBD2 is a possible D gene (6 bases). The length of the CDR3 is 14 residues. Germline V gene data show CDR1 as MNHEY and CDR2 as SVGAGI. V was clipped by 0 bases and J by 8 bases, with 11 bases between them. CDR3 sequence (DNA): TGTGCCAGCAGTTACTCAAGCGCGGGATATGAGCAGTTCTTC. This codes for CASSYSSAGYEQFF.

The chain couples TRBV7-2 to TRBJ2-7; D uncertain. V gave up 6 bases and J gave up 4 bases, with 22 bases separating them. Germline-derived CDR1 and CDR2 are SGHTA and FQGNSA. The CDR3 is made up of 16 amino acids. CDR3 loop: CASRQGPQRVRYEQYF. CDR3 DNA sequence: TGTGCCAGCAGACAAGGACCACAGCGAGTCAGATACGAGCAGTACTTC.

The chain recombines TRBV29-1 with TRBJ2-7; tentatively, D is TRBD2 (5 bases). The CDR3 contains 12 residues. The V end lost 4 bases, the J end lost 1 base, and 8 bases lay between the germline ends. CDR1 is SQVTM and CDR2 is ANQGSEA in the germline V gene. The CDR3 sequence is CSVAGNSYEQYF. The CDR3 bases are TGCAGCGTTGCGGGAAATTCCTACGAGCAGTACTTC.

As regards this clone: The sample carries other DNA sequences with the same CDR3. This chain joins TRBV7-9 and TRBJ2-1; D remains ambiguous. Germline V gives CDR1 SEHNR, CDR2 FQNEAQ (reference sequence). The ends were cut back, 1 base at V and 9 bases at J, with 4 bases in the middle. CDR3 length: 11 residues. CDR3 region: CASSLVGEQFF. For the CDR3, the DNA is TGTGCCAGCAGCTTAGTGGGTGAGCAGTTCTTC.

The chain combines TRBV10-2 with TRBJ2-1; no definite D call. The CDR3 runs 15 residues. CDR1 and CDR2 (germline): WSHSY, SAAADI. Trimming cost V 3 bases and J 5 bases, with 14 bases left between them. CDR3 amino acids: CASSDILNGDNEQFF. The DNA of the CDR3 is TGCGCCAGCAGTGACATCCTCAATGGGGACAATGAGCAGTTCTTC.

The chain links TRBV7-2 to TRBJ2-7; 7 nucleotides agree with TRBD2. CDR3 length: 15 amino acids. J was trimmed by 3 bases and V by 1 base; bases with no gene match: 6. Germline V gene sequence: CDR1 SGHTA, CDR2 FQGNSA. The CDR3 sequence: CASSLGSSGNYEQYF. CDR3 nucleotides: TGTGCCAGCAGCTTAGGGTCTAGCGGTAACTACGAGCAGTACTTC. Full variable domain (missing parts from reference TRBV7-2 and TRBJ2-7): GAGVSQSPSNKVTEKGKDVELRCDPISGHTALYWYRQSLGQGLEFLIYFQGNSAPDKSGLPSDRFSAERTGGSVSTLTIQRTQQEDSAVYLCASSLGSSGNYEQYFGPGTRLTVT.

CDR3 DNA sequence: TGCGCCAGCAGCCAAGATCGGGCCGGGAACACTGAAGCTTTCTTT. Encoded protein: CASSQDRAGNTEAFF. The chain recombines TRBV4-1 with TRBJ1-1, with D unclear. Germline loops: CDR1 MGHRA, CDR2 YSYEKL. Deletions cut 0 bases from V and 1 base from J, with 9 bases between. This CDR3 region has 15 residues.

This chain links TRBV7-9 with TRBJ2-7, with 7 bases lining up with TRBD2. Trimming removed 0 bases from V and 2 bases from J; junction bases left unmatched: 4. The CDR3 extends over 15 amino acids. Germline CDR1 and CDR2: SEHNR and FQNEAQ (reference sequence). CDR3 DNA sequence: TGTGCCAGCAGCTTAGCACGCGGGAGAACCTACGAGCAGTACTTC. Encoded protein: CASSLARGRTYEQYF.

The chain has TRBV7-9 and TRBJ1-4; possible D gene TRBD1, 5 bases. Germline-derived CDR1 and CDR2 are SEHNR and FQNEAQ (reference sequence). The length of the CDR3 is 17 residues. The V and J ends lost 5 bases and 5 bases respectively, with 21 bases between them. CDR3 loop: CASSPPRGGGVNEKLFF. The CDR3 DNA follows: TGTGCCAGCAGCCCCCCCCGGGGGGGTGGAGTAAATGAAAAACTGTTTTTT.

This clone was recorded once. J is TRBJ2-2 and V is TRBV6-5; D not certain. The germline V and J ends were trimmed by 2 bases and 1 base, with 8 bases remaining between them. Germline CDR1 is MNHEY and CDR2 is SVGAGI. This CDR3 comprises 15 residues. CDR3 coding DNA: TGTGCCAGCAGTTACGCCGGGTTGAACACCGGGGAGCTGTTTTTT. Translated: CASSYAGLNTGELFF.

The chain is built from TRBV19 and TRBJ1-5; no firm D call. With 0 bases removed from V and 3 bases from J, the gap between germline ends came to 9 bases. CDR1 and CDR2 (germline): LNHDA, SQIVND (reference sequence). The CDR3 covers 15 residues. CDR3 amino acids: CASSIEGRNNQPQHF. Here the CDR3 DNA reads TGTGCCAGTAGTATAGAGGGGAGGAACAATCAGCCCCAGCATTTT.

The chain carries TRBV28 and TRBJ2-3, with 8 bases that match TRBD1. CDR3 length: 17 amino acids. J was trimmed by 1 base and V by 6 bases; bases with no gene match: 12. Germline V gene lookup returns CDR1 MDHEN and CDR2 SYDVKM. The CDR3 spells CASSRGSGGFGTDTQYF. The CDR3 DNA reads TGTGCCAGCAGCCGAGGGTCAGGGGGCTTCGGCACAGATACGCAGTATTTT.

The V and J genes are TRBV7-9 and TRBJ2-7; 8 bases line up with TRBD1. This CDR3 is 17 amino acids long. Germline CDR1 and CDR2: SEHNR and FQNEAQ (reference sequence). After removal of 5 bases from V and 5 bases from J, the junction contained 17 bases not matched to a gene. In DNA, the CDR3 is TGTGCCAGCAGCGGACCGTACATGCGACAGGGGTCCGACGAGCAGTACTTC. Protein sequence: CASSGPYMRQGSDEQYF. Combining the CDR3 with reference TRBV7-9 and TRBJ2-7 gives the whole variable domain DTGVSQNPRHKITKRGQNVTFRCDPISEHNRLYWYRQTLGQGPEFLTYFQNEAQLEKSRLLSDRFSAERPKGSFSTLEIQRTEQGDSAMYLCASSGPYMRQGSDEQYFGPGTRLTVT.

This clone was observed once. The chain couples TRBV27 to TRBJ1-2, with a possible D match to TRBD1 (5 bases). The germline gives CDR1 MNHEY, CDR2 SMNVEV (reference sequence). CDR3 length equals 13 residues. The ends were cut back, 3 bases at V and 4 bases at J, with 9 bases in the middle. The CDR3 bases are TGTGCCAGCAGTTTGAAGGGACCCTATGGCTACACCTTC. It is translated as CASSLKGPYGYTF.

This chain links TRBV28 with TRBJ1-5, with D perhaps matching TRBD1 (5 bases). CDR1 is MDHEN and CDR2 is SYDVKM in the germline V gene. Trimming removed 1 base from V and 5 bases from J, with 18 bases in between. The CDR3 extends over 17 amino acids. The CDR3 bases are TGTGCCAGCAGTTTATCATTAGGGACGGAGATCTATCAGCCCCAGCATTTT. It yields the protein CASSLSLGTEIYQPQHF.